What follows is one TCR beta chain and its context. The data stem from a study of blood T cell repertoires in COVID-19. Across the study: Collection of acute and convalescent COVID-19 samples took place in the United States, Italy and Spain. Sample material is recorded as cDNA or gDNA derived from T cells, B-cell-depleted T cells, or PBMCs.

In the source study's methods: It was from reference gene primer amplification that nucleated cell counts were estimated. The protocol was immunoSEQ multiplex PCR, while the TCRdb copy is restricted to in-frame clones and leaves out a portion. V and J calls and clone size come straight from that table; D and trimming were deduced from the DNA. Among some 460,000 clones listed, around 89% were seen once. The CDR3 length is 14 residues. Germline V gene data show CDR1 as GTSNPN and CDR2 as SVGIG (reference sequence). V dropped 4 bases and J dropped 6; count of bases not matched to a gene: 7. The V call is TRBV30, the J call TRBJ2-2, with 8 positions matching TRBD2. The receptor's source is a woman in her thirties with acute or convalescent COVID-19. Sequenced: peripheral blood. The CDR3 region is CAWIGRAGAGELFF. CDR3 nucleotide sequence: TGTGCCTGGATCGGGCGAGCGGGGGCCGGGGAGCTGTTTTTT.